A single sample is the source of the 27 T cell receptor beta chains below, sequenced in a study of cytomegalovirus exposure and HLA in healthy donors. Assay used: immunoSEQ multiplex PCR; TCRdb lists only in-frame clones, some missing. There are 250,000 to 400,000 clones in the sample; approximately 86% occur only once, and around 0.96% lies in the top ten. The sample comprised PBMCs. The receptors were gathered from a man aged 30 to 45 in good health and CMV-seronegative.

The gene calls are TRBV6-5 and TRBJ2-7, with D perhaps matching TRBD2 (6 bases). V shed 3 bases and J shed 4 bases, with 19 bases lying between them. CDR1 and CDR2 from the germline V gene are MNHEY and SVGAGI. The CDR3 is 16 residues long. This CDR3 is CASSYRSGSGSYEQYF. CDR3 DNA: TGTGCCAGCAGTTATCGCTCCGGGAGCGGGTCGTACGAGCAGTACTTC.

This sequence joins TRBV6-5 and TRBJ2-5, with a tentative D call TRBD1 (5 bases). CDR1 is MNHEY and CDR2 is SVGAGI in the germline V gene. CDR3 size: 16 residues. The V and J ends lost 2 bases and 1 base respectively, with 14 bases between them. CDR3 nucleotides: TGTGCCAGCAGTTACGGTGGGGCACCATCCCAAGAGACCCAGTACTTC. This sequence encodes CASSYGGAPSQETQYF.

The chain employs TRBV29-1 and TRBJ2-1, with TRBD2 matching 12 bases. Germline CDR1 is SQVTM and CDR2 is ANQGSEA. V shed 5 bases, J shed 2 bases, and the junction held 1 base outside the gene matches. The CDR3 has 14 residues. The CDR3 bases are TGCAGCGTTCGACTAGCGGGGGCCTACAATGAGCAGTTCTTC. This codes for CSVRLAGAYNEQFF.

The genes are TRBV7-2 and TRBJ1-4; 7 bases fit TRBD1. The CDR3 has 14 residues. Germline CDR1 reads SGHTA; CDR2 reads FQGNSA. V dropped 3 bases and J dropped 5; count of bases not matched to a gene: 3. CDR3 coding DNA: TGTGCCAGCAGCTTGACAGGGATAAATGAAAAACTGTTTTTT. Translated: CASSLTGINEKLFF. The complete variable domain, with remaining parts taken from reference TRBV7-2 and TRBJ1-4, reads GAGVSQSPSNKVTEKGKDVELRCDPISGHTALYWYRQSLGQGLEFLIYFQGNSAPDKSGLPSDRFSAERTGGSVSTLTIQRTQQEDSAVYLCASSLTGINEKLFFGSGTQLSVL.

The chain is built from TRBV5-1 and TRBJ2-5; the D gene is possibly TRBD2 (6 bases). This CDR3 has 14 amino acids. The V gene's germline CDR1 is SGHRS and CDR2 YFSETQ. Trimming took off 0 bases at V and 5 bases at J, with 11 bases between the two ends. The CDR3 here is CASSLEAGRETQYF. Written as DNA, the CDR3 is TGCGCCAGCAGCTTGGAGGCGGGGAGGGAGACCCAGTACTTC.

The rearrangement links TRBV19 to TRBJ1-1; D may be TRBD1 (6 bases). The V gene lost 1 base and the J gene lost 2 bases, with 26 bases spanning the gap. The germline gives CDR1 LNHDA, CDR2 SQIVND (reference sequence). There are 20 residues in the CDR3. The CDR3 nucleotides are TGTGCCAGTAGTATAGCGACAGGAAGAGGAAACCCAAGAGTCAACACTGAAGCTTTCTTT. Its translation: CASSIATGRGNPRVNTEAFF.

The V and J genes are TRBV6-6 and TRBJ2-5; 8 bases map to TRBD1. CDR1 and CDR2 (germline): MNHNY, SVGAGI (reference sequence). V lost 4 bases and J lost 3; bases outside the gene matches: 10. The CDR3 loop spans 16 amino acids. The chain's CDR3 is CASSFPGQGLEETQYF. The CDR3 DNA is TGTGCCAGCAGTTTCCCCGGACAGGGCTTAGAAGAGACCCAGTACTTC.

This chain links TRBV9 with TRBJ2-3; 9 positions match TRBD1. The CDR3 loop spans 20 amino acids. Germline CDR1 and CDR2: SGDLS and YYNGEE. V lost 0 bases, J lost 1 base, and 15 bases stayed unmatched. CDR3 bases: TGTGCCAGCAGCGTAGGACCGGGGACAGGGATCACTTTCCGCACAGATACGCAGTATTTT. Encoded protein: CASSVGPGTGITFRTDTQYF.

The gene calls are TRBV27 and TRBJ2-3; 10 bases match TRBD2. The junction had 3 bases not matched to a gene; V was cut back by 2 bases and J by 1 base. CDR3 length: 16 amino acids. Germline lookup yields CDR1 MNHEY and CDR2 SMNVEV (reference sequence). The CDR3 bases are TGTGCCAGCAGTTTACTCCTAGCGGGGGGCACAGATACGCAGTATTTT. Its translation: CASSLLLAGGTDTQYF.

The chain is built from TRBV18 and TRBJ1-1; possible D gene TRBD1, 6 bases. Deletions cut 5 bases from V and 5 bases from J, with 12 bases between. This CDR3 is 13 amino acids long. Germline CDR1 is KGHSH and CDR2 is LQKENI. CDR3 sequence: CASSTDRRTEAFF. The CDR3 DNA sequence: TGTGCCAGCTCAACGGACAGACGGACTGAAGCTTTCTTT.

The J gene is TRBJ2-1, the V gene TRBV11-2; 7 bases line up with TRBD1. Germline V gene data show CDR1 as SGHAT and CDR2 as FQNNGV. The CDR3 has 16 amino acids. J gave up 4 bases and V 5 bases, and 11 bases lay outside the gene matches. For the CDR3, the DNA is TGTGCCAGCAGCCTCCAAAGGGGGCCCTCTTACAATGAGCAGTTCTTC. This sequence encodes CASSLQRGPSYNEQFF.

The CDR3 reads CAISGTGANTGELFF. The DNA for the CDR3 is TGTGCCATCAGCGGAACAGGAGCGAACACCGGGGAGCTGTTTTTT. V gene TRBV10-3 combines with J gene TRBJ2-2; a possible D gene is TRBD1 (5 bases). V lost 6 bases, J lost 0 bases, and 11 bases lay in between. CDR3 length equals 15 residues. Per germline, CDR1 ENHRY and CDR2 SYGVKD.

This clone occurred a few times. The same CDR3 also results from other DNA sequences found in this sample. As DNA, the CDR3 is TGCGCCAGCAGCTTGGACGGAGGGAATCAGCCCCAGCATTTT. It codes for CASSLDGGNQPQHF. This chain links TRBV5-1 with TRBJ1-5; D call uncertain. Trimming left V 0 bases short and J 4 bases short, with 8 bases between. Per the germline V gene, CDR1 is SGHRS and CDR2 is YFSETQ. This CDR3 is built from 14 residues. The full variable domain, completed using reference TRBV5-1 and TRBJ1-5, is KAGVTQTPRYLIKTRGQQVTLSCSPISGHRSVSWYQQTPGQGLQFLFEYFSETQRNKGNFPGRFSGRQFSNSRSEMNVSTLELGDSALYLCASSLDGGNQPQHFGDGTRLSIL.

The CDR3 protein is CASSQGYSYEQYF. CDR3 nucleotide sequence: TGCGCCAGCAGCCAAGGGTACAGCTACGAGCAGTACTTC. The chain combines TRBV4-3 with TRBJ2-7; D remains unclear. Germline lookup yields CDR1 LGHNA and CDR2 YSLEER. Trimming removed 1 base at V and 3 bases at J, with 7 bases between. This CDR3 has 13 amino acids.

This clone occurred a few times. CDR3 protein: CASAGSNQPQHF. The CDR3 DNA reads TGTGCCAGCGCGGGAAGCAATCAGCCCCAGCATTTT. This chain connects TRBV6-6 to TRBJ1-5; D unclear. V lost 8 bases and J 1 base, leaving 6 bases between the germline ends. Looked up from germline, CDR1 is MNHNY and CDR2 is SVGAGI (reference sequence). This CDR3 comprises 12 residues.

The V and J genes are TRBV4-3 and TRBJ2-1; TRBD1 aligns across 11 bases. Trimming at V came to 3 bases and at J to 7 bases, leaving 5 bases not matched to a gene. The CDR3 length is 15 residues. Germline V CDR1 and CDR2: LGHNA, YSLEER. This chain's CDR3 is CASSHAGTGGNEQFF. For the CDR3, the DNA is TGCGCCAGCAGCCATGCCGGGACAGGGGGAAATGAGCAGTTCTTC.

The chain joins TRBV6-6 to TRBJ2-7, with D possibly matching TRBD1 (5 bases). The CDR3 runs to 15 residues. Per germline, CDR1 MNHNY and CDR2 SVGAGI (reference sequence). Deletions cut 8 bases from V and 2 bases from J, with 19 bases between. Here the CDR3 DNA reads TGTGCCAGCTTTGGGGCGGCAGTATCGCCCTACGAGCAGTACTTC. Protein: CASFGAAVSPYEQYF.

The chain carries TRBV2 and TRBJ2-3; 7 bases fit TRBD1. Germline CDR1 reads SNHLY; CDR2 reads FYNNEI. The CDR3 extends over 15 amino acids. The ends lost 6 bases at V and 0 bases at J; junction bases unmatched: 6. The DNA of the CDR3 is TGTGCCAGCAGAGACAGGGAGCTTAGCACAGATACGCAGTATTTT. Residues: CASRDRELSTDTQYF.

CDR3 in amino acids: CASSELSGQLLLNTEAFF. CDR3 coding DNA: TGTGCCAGCAGTGAGCTATCGGGACAGCTACTTTTGAACACTGAAGCTTTCTTT. The chain couples TRBV6-1 to TRBJ1-1, with TRBD1 matching over 7 bases. Trimming removed 3 bases from V and 0 bases from J; junction bases left unmatched: 13. This CDR3 is 18 amino acids long. The germline V gene encodes CDR1 MNHNS and CDR2 SASEGT.

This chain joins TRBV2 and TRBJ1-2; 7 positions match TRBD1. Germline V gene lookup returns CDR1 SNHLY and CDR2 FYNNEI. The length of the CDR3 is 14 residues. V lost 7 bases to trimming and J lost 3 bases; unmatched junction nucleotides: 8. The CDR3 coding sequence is TGTGCCAGCACGGGGACAGTCTCTTACTATGGCTACACCTTC. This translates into CASTGTVSYYGYTF.

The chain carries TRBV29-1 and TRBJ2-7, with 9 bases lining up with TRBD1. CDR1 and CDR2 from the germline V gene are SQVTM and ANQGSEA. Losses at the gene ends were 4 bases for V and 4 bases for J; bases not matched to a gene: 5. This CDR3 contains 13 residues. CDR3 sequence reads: CSVAGTGRYEQYF. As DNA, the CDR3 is TGCAGCGTTGCCGGGACAGGGCGGTACGAGCAGTACTTC.

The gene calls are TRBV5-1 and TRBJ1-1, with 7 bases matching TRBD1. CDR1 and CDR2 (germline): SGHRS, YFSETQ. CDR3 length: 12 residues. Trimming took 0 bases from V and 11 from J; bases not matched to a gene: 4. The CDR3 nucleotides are TGCGCCAGCAGCTTGGATCAGGGGGAGGCTTTCTTT. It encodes CASSLDQGEAFF.

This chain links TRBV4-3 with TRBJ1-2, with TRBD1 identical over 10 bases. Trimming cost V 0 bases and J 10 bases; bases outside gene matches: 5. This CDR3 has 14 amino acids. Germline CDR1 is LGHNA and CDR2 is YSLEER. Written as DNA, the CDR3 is TGCGCCAGCAGCCAAGAGACAGGGGGCGGCTTCTACACCTTC. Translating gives CASSQETGGGFYTF.

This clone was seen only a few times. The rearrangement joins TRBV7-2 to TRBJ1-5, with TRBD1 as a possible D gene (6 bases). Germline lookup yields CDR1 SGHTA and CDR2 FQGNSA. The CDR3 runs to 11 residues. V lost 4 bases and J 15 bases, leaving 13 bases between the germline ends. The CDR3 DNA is TGTGCCAGCAGCTCCTCAGGGGAACGGCATTTT. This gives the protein CASSSSGERHF.

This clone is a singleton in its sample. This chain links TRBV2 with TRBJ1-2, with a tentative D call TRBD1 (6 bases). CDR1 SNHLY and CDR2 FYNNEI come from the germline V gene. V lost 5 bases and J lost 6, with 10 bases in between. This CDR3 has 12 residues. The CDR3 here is CASSRTEDGYTF. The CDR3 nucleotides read TGTGCCAGCAGTAGGACAGAGGATGGCTACACCTTC.

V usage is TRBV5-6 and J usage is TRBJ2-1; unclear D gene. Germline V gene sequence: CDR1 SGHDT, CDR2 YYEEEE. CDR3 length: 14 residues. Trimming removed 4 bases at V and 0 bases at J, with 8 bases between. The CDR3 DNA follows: TGTGCCAGCAGCCCCGCGTACTCCTACAATGAGCAGTTCTTC. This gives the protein CASSPAYSYNEQFF.

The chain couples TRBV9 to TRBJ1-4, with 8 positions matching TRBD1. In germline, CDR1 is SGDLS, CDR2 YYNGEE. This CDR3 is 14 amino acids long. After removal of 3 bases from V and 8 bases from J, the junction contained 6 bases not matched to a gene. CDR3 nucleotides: TGTGCCAGCAGCGCAAGGACAGGGAGCGAAAAACTGTTTTTT. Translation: CASSARTGSEKLFF.